This T cell receptor beta chain was sequenced for a study of blood T cell repertoires in COVID-19. Study details: Specimens from acute and convalescent COVID-19 originated in the United States, Italy and Spain. Sources were T cells, B-cell-depleted T cells, or PBMCs; the material itself was cDNA or gDNA.

The CDR3 consists of 15 residues. Germline loops: CDR1 MNHNS, CDR2 SASEGT. V shed 2 bases and J shed 4 bases, with 14 bases lying between them. In the authors' methods: Nucleated cell counts were estimated from reference gene primer amplification. Only in-frame clones appear in the TCRdb table, and some are missing; sequencing was by immunoSEQ multiplex PCR. V and J calls and clone size come straight from that table; D and trimming were deduced from the DNA. The table records about 74,000 clones, roughly four fifths of them present only once. The sample was peripheral blood. The chain recombines TRBV6-1 with TRBJ1-2, with a weak D call TRBD1 (5 bases). This receptor was identified in a human donor in a cohort sampled during active COVID-19. The CDR3 here is CASSEFTGQIYGYTF. CDR3 DNA: TGTGCCAGCAGTGAATTTACAGGCCAGATCTATGGCTACACCTTC.